The present T cell receptor (beta chain) was sequenced within a study of vaccination effects on CD4 cells after COVID-19. Looking at the study overall: Participants were vaccinated with two doses of either the BNT162b2 or mRNA-1273 vaccine.

About this clone: Its target is unknown.

Overall study findings and caveats: Whether induced by infection or by vaccine, clones showed marked clonal contraction late after vaccination.

TCRdb's table, derived via immunoSEQ multiplex PCR, lists solely in-frame clones and lacks some. This repertoire shows tens of thousands of clones, approximately 74% found once; its top ten account for about 1.7%. Antigen-specific CD4+ T cells were expanded with viral peptide pools in the ViraFEST assay before sequencing. Having been cultured for 9 to 11 days, the cells underwent CD4+ T cell isolation. Cultures of under 2.5 million PBMC per well contained 10 IU/ml IL-2 plus 10 ug/ml peptides. On both days 3 and 7, half of the culture medium was replaced with IL-2 medium. Germline values: CDR1 MNHEY, CDR2 SVGEGT. V dropped 2 bases and J dropped 4; count of bases not matched to a gene: 4. The CDR3 is made up of 14 amino acids.

The rearrangement joins TRBV6-2 or TRBV6-3 to TRBJ1-2; TRBD1 agrees at 7 bases. The source is a human donor who received a COVID-19 vaccine. The sequences come from CD4+ T cells from PBMCs cultured with HCoV-229E spike peptides, collected before COVID-19 vaccination. CDR3 bases: TGTGCCAGCAGTTACGACAGGACAGGCTATGGCTACACCTTC. Its translation is CASSYDRTGYGYTF.